Shown below are 19 T cell receptor beta chains from a single sample sequenced in a study of siplizumab effects on memory and regulatory T cells. Generated by immunoSEQ multiplex PCR, the TCRdb table keeps only in-frame clones and is missing some. The sample includes approximately 56,000 clones, just over 95% seen only once; the top ten take about 1.1%. The sequenced sample was naive CD8+ T cells sorted from blood. The receptors here all came from a human donor in good health.

This chain connects TRBV11-3 to TRBJ2-3; D remains ambiguous. The V end lost 1 base, the J end lost 6 bases, and 5 bases lay between the germline ends. In germline, CDR1 is SGHNT, CDR2 YENEEA. There are 12 residues in the CDR3. CDR3 loop: CASSLGSDTQYF. CDR3 DNA sequence: TGTGCCAGCAGCTTAGGGTCCGATACGCAGTATTTT.

J is TRBJ2-1 and V is TRBV19; D remains ambiguous. The CDR3 length is 16 residues. The germline CDR1 and CDR2 sequences are LNHDA and SQIVND (reference sequence). V was clipped by 1 base and J by 0 bases, with 10 bases between them. The CDR3, as DNA: TGTGCCAGTAGTATAGGTGTGACGAGCTCCTACAATGAGCAGTTCTTC. Translation gives CASSIGVTSSYNEQFF.

The V gene is TRBV19, the J gene TRBJ1-1; 9 bases align to TRBD1. The CDR3 runs to 15 residues. In germline, CDR1 is LNHDA, CDR2 SQIVND (reference sequence). V dropped 2 bases and J dropped 6; count of bases not matched to a gene: 7. CDR3 amino acids: CASSILGQGLSEAFF. The CDR3 region has the DNA TGTGCCAGTAGTATATTAGGACAGGGGCTGTCTGAAGCTTTCTTT.

The rearrangement joins TRBV4-1 to TRBJ1-1, with D uncertain. This CDR3 spans 14 amino acids. The germline V gene encodes CDR1 MGHRA and CDR2 YSYEKL. V was clipped by 4 bases and J by 3 bases, with 12 bases between them. CDR3 amino acids: CASSPTPGDTEAFF. The CDR3 DNA follows: TGCGCCAGCAGCCCCACGCCCGGGGACACTGAAGCTTTCTTT.

The rearrangement uses TRBV9 and TRBJ2-3, with D perhaps TRBD2 (6 bases). The germline gives CDR1 SGDLS, CDR2 YYNGEE. CDR3 length: 17 residues. Trimming took 3 bases from V and 0 from J, leaving 17 bases between them. The CDR3 protein is CASSAPVSGTSTDTQYF. The CDR3 DNA is TGTGCCAGCAGCGCTCCTGTTAGCGGTACTAGCACAGATACGCAGTATTTT. Complete variable domain (other parts from reference TRBV9 and TRBJ2-3): DSGVTQTPKHLITATGQRVTLRCSPRSGDLSVYWYQQSLDQGLQFLIQYYNGEERAKGNILERFSAQQFPDLHSELNLSSLELGDSALYFCASSAPVSGTSTDTQYFGPGTRLTVL.

The chain employs TRBV27 and TRBJ1-2; unclear D gene. V gave up 2 bases and J gave up 4 bases, with 8 bases separating them. This CDR3 contains 13 residues. The germline V gene encodes CDR1 MNHEY and CDR2 SMNVEV (reference sequence). The CDR3 region has the DNA TGTGCCAGCAGTTTAGGAGCCGGCTATGGCTACACCTTC. Its protein is CASSLGAGYGYTF.

CDR3 loop: CASRFLAGGKIDEQYF. In DNA, the CDR3 is TGTGCCAGCAGGTTCCTAGCGGGAGGGAAGATCGACGAGCAGTACTTC. The chain is built from TRBV7-3 and TRBJ2-7, with 12 bases aligning to TRBD2. Germline CDR1 and CDR2: SGHTA and FQGTGA. The CDR3 runs 16 residues. With V trimmed by 6 bases and J by 5 bases, 11 bases remained unmatched.

The rearrangement joins TRBV19 to TRBJ2-7; TRBD1 might be the D (6 bases). V dropped 6 bases and J dropped 2 bases, with 17 bases sitting between them. The CDR3 sequence is 15 residues long. The germline V gene encodes CDR1 LNHDA and CDR2 SQIVND (reference sequence). The CDR3 sequence is CASSLKQGFAYEQYF. Written as DNA, the CDR3 is TGTGCCAGTAGCTTGAAACAGGGTTTTGCCTACGAGCAGTACTTC.

This chain uses TRBV7-6 with TRBJ2-7; 7 nucleotides line up with TRBD1. The CDR3 contains 12 residues. V trimming: 7 bases; J trimming: 5 bases; junction bases outside the gene matches: 5. Germline CDR1 SGHVS, CDR2 FNYEAQ. CDR3 sequence reads: CASTGTANEQYF. CDR3 DNA sequence: TGTGCCAGCACCGGGACAGCGAACGAGCAGTACTTC. The variable domain in full, with the rest retrieved from reference TRBV7-6 and TRBJ2-7, is GAGVSQSPRYKVTKRGQDVALRCDPISGHVSLYWYRQALGQGPEFLTYFNYEAQQDKSGLPNDRFSAERPEGSISTLTIQRTEQRDSAMYRCASTGTANEQYFGPGTRLTVT.

This clone was recorded once. V gene TRBV27 combines with J gene TRBJ2-3; 11 bases map to TRBD2. This CDR3 has 16 amino acids. J lost 3 bases, V lost 5 bases, and 7 bases had no gene match. Germline CDR1 reads MNHEY; CDR2 reads SMNVEV (reference sequence). CDR3 coding DNA: TGTGCCAGCAGTCCCGGGACTAGCGGAGAGACAGATACGCAGTATTTT. Its translation: CASSPGTSGETDTQYF.

J is TRBJ2-4 and V is TRBV29-1; 10 bases are shared with TRBD2. CDR3 size: 13 residues. In germline, CDR1 is SQVTM, CDR2 ANQGSEA. Trimming cost V 6 bases and J 7 bases; bases outside gene matches: 6. The CDR3 loop reads CSVIAGGGNIQYF. The CDR3 nucleotides are TGCAGCGTAATAGCGGGAGGAGGGAACATTCAGTACTTC.

About this clone: Other DNA sequences in the sample encode the same CDR3. The chain combines TRBV27 with TRBJ2-3; 12 bases match TRBD2. There are 16 residues in the CDR3. From germline, CDR1 is MNHEY and CDR2 SMNVEV (reference sequence). The V and J ends lost 4 bases and 3 bases, in that order; junction bases with no gene match: 5. The CDR3 coding sequence is TGTGCCAGCAGTTCCCGCCTAGCGGGAGGGACAGATACGCAGTATTTT. Its translation: CASSSRLAGGTDTQYF.

The gene calls are TRBV7-1 and TRBJ1-1; D remains ambiguous. TRBV7-1 is sorted into the ORF group, with uncertain function. Trimming shortened V by 4 bases and J by 5 bases, and 11 bases separated the two germline ends. The CDR3 has 13 amino acids. The CDR3: CASSLDLGTEAFF. The DNA for the CDR3 is TGTGCCAGCAGCTTAGACCTGGGAACTGAAGCTTTCTTT.

This clone was recorded once. This chain connects TRBV2 to TRBJ2-3; tentative D call: TRBD2 (5 bases). Trimming took 6 bases from V and 4 from J, leaving 17 bases between them. CDR1 is SNHLY and CDR2 is FYNNEI in the germline V gene. The CDR3 loop spans 15 amino acids. For the CDR3, the DNA is TGTGCCAGCAGACCTTCCTGGACGGGGTCAGATACGCAGTATTTT. Its protein is CASRPSWTGSDTQYF. Full variable domain (remainder filled in from reference TRBV2 and TRBJ2-3): EPEVTQTPSHQVTQMGQEVILRCVPISNHLYFYWYRQILGQKVEFLVSFYNNEISEKSEIFDDQFSVERPDGSNFTLKIRSTKLEDSAMYFCASRPSWTGSDTQYFGPGTRLTVL.

V is TRBV9 and J is TRBJ1-2, with a possible D match to TRBD1 (6 bases). CDR3 length: 15 amino acids. The germline V gene has CDR1 SGDLS and CDR2 YYNGEE. The V end lost 4 bases, the J end lost 4 bases, and 17 bases lay between the germline ends. The DNA for the CDR3 is TGTGCCAGCAGCAACGAACAGGGTCAGGGCTATGGCTACACCTTC. It encodes CASSNEQGQGYGYTF. Variable domain in full (rest from reference TRBV9 and TRBJ1-2): DSGVTQTPKHLITATGQRVTLRCSPRSGDLSVYWYQQSLDQGLQFLIQYYNGEERAKGNILERFSAQQFPDLHSELNLSSLELGDSALYFCASSNEQGQGYGYTFGSGTRLTVV.

The V call is TRBV19, the J call TRBJ1-2, with TRBD1 identical over 11 bases. CDR1 and CDR2 (germline): LNHDA, SQIVND (reference sequence). The V gene end was trimmed by 5 bases and the J gene end by 4 bases; junction bases not matched to a gene: 6. This CDR3 is built from 15 residues. The CDR3 coding sequence is TGTGCCAGTAGTTGGACAGGGGGCTCGGGCTATGGCTACACCTTC. It translates to CASSWTGGSGYGYTF.

The chain couples TRBV6-1 to TRBJ1-3; no clear D gene. This CDR3 spans 15 amino acids. The V gene's germline CDR1 is MNHNS and CDR2 SASEGT. Deletions cut 0 bases from V and 1 base from J, with 7 bases between. This chain's CDR3 is CASSEAGISGNTIYF. The CDR3 bases are TGTGCCAGCAGTGAAGCAGGGATTTCTGGAAACACCATATATTTT.

This rearrangement joins TRBV19 to TRBJ2-1, with D possibly matching TRBD1 (6 bases). The CDR3 covers 13 residues. Germline V gene data show CDR1 as LNHDA and CDR2 as SQIVND (reference sequence). Trimming removed 6 bases from V and 5 bases from J, with 11 bases in between. The CDR3 protein is CASSGTPNNEQFF. CDR3 sequence (DNA): TGTGCCAGTAGCGGGACACCCAACAATGAGCAGTTCTTC.

The chain is built from TRBV4-1 and TRBJ1-3; D call uncertain. Germline CDR1 reads MGHRA; CDR2 reads YSYEKL. Trimming took off 0 bases at V and 2 bases at J, with 8 bases between the two ends. The CDR3 runs to 15 residues. The CDR3 bases are TGCGCCAGCAGCCAAGACGCGGATCCTGGAAACACCATATATTTT. Translation: CASSQDADPGNTIYF.